These 27 T cell receptor beta chains came from one sample sequenced in a study of post-analysis software for immune sequencing data. The study, taken as a whole, reports: Patients had higher frequencies than controls of four to six TRBV segments, including TRBV5-6, TRBV5-1 and TRBV20-1.

Incorporated into the TCR beta cDNA libraries were unique molecular identifiers, which served to reduce PCR and sequencing biases. TCRdb ran MiXCR on the PCR reads and lists one entry per CDR3 protein. The sample includes over 700,000 distinct CDR3 sequences, 25% to 30% of them seen just once. No antigen has been assigned to these receptors. The specimen was blood. The receptor source for this set is a girl aged 5-17 years with multiple sclerosis.

In this sample, this clonotype turned up a few times. The chain has TRBV12-3 or TRBV12-4 and TRBJ2-7, with a tentative D call TRBD1 (5 bases). V was clipped by 3 bases and J by 3 bases, with 9 bases between them. The CDR3 extends over 13 amino acids. The CDR3 DNA reads TGTGCCAGCAGTTTTACAGGAATCTACGAGCAGTACTTC. As protein: CASSFTGIYEQYF.

This clonotype has just one count. V usage is TRBV5-1 and J usage is TRBJ2-5; the match to TRBD1 covers 7 bases. The end of the DNA is better explained by TRBJ2-7, so the J call may be wrong. The CDR3 has 15 residues. Germline V lookup: CDR1 SGHRS, CDR2 YFSETQ. The CDR3 here is CASSLPWDRPYEQYF. For the CDR3, the DNA is TGCGCCAGCAGTCTACCCTGGGACAGACCCTACGAGCAGTACTTC.

The chain carries TRBV7-2 and TRBJ2-3, with D maybe TRBD2 (5 bases). V dropped 4 bases and J dropped 2 bases, with 13 bases sitting between them. This CDR3 has 15 amino acids. Germline V CDR1 and CDR2: SGHTA, FQGNSA. CDR3 nucleotides: TGTGCCAGCAGCTCGGTCAGCGGATACACAGATACGCAGTATTTT. Amino acid sequence: CASSSVSGYTDTQYF.

This chain connects TRBV11-2 to TRBJ2-2; possibly TRBD1 for D (5 bases). This CDR3 has 15 amino acids. Trimming cost V 6 bases and J 1 base, with 12 bases left between them. The germline gives CDR1 SGHAT, CDR2 FQNNGV. This CDR3 reads CASSNLRGNTGELFF. In nucleotides, the CDR3 is TGTGCCAGCAGTAACCTTAGGGGGAACACCGGGGAGCTGTTTTTT.

This clonotype was picked up a small number of times. This rearrangement joins TRBV20-1 to TRBJ1-2, with D possibly matching TRBD1 (6 bases). Per the germline V gene, CDR1 is DFQATT and CDR2 is SNEGSKA (reference sequence). Between the trimmed V and J ends, which lost 3 bases and 7 bases, there was a span of 18 bases. The CDR3 has 14 amino acids. As DNA, the CDR3 is TGCAGTGCTAGCTTGGACAACAGGGCCGGTGGCTACACCTTC. It codes for CSASLDNRAGGYTF.

This chain connects TRBV5-1 to TRBJ2-1; D unresolved. The CDR3 runs 14 residues. The germline CDR1 and CDR2 sequences are SGHRS and YFSETQ. V was shortened by 5 bases and J by 0 bases, with 9 bases between the two germline ends. The CDR3 nucleotides are TGCGCCAGCAGAGAGGAGAGCTCCTACAATGAGCAGTTCTTC. Translating gives CASREESSYNEQFF.

This clonotype was picked up a small number of times. The chain employs TRBV14 and TRBJ2-6; the D is unclear. The CDR3 consists of 16 residues. V was pared by 4 bases and J by 0 bases, with 10 bases between. CDR1 is SGHDN, CDR2 FVKESK, per germline. For the CDR3, the DNA is TGTGCCAGCAGCCCTATGGAGAACTCTGGGGCCAACGTCCTGACTTTC. This codes for CASSPMENSGANVLTF.

The V and J genes are TRBV7-9 and TRBJ2-7; unclear D gene. The V end lost 2 bases, the J end lost 5 bases, and 16 bases lay between the germline ends. This CDR3 region has 15 residues. Germline-derived CDR1 and CDR2 are SEHNR and FQNEAQ (reference sequence). CDR3: CASSLSGNFHNEQYF. DNA for the CDR3: TGTGCCAGCAGCTTATCTGGGAATTTCCACAACGAGCAGTACTTC.

The chain carries TRBV20-1 and TRBJ2-2, with D hard to call. V gave up 1 base and J gave up 1 base, with 7 bases separating them. Looked up from germline, CDR1 is DFQATT and CDR2 is SNEGSKA (reference sequence). The CDR3 extends over 14 amino acids. CDR3 sequence: CSARGTKNTGELFF. CDR3 DNA: TGCAGTGCTAGAGGAACAAAGAACACCGGGGAGCTGTTTTTT.

This clonotype occurred a few times. This chain links TRBV2 with TRBJ2-7, with D possibly matching TRBD1 (6 bases). The germline gives CDR1 SNHLY, CDR2 FYNNEI. The V end was cut by 5 bases, the J end by 6 bases, with 17 bases between. CDR3 length equals 14 residues. For the CDR3, the DNA is TGTGCCAGCAGTCTGCAGGGGCGCATCGTCGAGCAGTACTTC. This codes for CASSLQGRIVEQYF.

This clonotype was seen a few times. The chain combines TRBV7-6 with TRBJ2-3; 7 bases agree with TRBD2. This CDR3 is 16 amino acids long. The V gene's germline CDR1 is SGHVS and CDR2 FNYEAQ. After removal of 5 bases from V and 4 bases from J, the junction contained 12 bases not matched to a gene. The CDR3 loop is CASSPIGGGQADTQYF. Written as DNA, the CDR3 is TGTGCCAGCAGCCCCATTGGGGGAGGGCAGGCAGATACGCAGTATTTT.

The chain couples TRBV4-2 to TRBJ2-7, with 8 nucleotides matching TRBD2. Per the germline V gene, CDR1 is LGHNA and CDR2 is YNFKEQ. V gave up 4 bases and J gave up 4 bases; unmatched junction bases: 9. This CDR3 comprises 15 residues. CDR3 coding DNA: TGTGCCAGCAGCCTTCTCGGTGAGCGGGAGTACGAGCAGTACTTC. The encoded protein is CASSLLGEREYEQYF.

The CDR3 DNA reads TGTGCCAGCATAACGGGTAGCACAGATACGCAGTATTTT. The encoded protein is CASITGSTDTQYF. The gene calls are TRBV2 and TRBJ2-3; D gene uncertain. CDR1 and CDR2 from the germline V gene are SNHLY and FYNNEI. The CDR3 runs 13 residues. V lost 7 bases and J 0 bases, leaving 8 bases between the germline ends. The full variable domain, with the rest looked up from reference TRBV2 and TRBJ2-3, is EPEVTQTPSHQVTQMGQEVILRCVPISNHLYFYWYRQILGQKVEFLVSFYNNEISEKSEIFDDQFSVERPDGSNFTLKIRSTKLEDSAMYFCASITGSTDTQYFGPGTRLTVL.

The V and J genes are TRBV11-2 and TRBJ2-3, with D perhaps TRBD1 (6 bases). With 4 bases removed from V and 4 bases from J, the gap between germline ends came to 15 bases. This CDR3 is 15 amino acids long. Germline CDR1 is SGHAT and CDR2 is FQNNGV. The CDR3 here is CASSYRQARADTQYF. In nucleotides, the CDR3 is TGTGCCAGCAGCTATAGACAGGCCAGAGCAGATACGCAGTATTTT.

The chain links TRBV20-1 to TRBJ1-1, with D possibly being TRBD1 (5 bases). The V gene lost 3 bases and the J gene lost 3 bases, with 20 bases spanning the gap. Germline lookup yields CDR1 DFQATT and CDR2 SNEGSKA (reference sequence). The CDR3 contains 16 residues. The CDR3 protein is CSASESYRGSDTEAFF. The CDR3 bases are TGCAGTGCTAGTGAGTCCTACCGGGGCTCGGACACTGAAGCTTTCTTT.

The chain carries TRBV12-5 and TRBJ2-3, with a tentative D call TRBD1 (6 bases). CDR1 LGHNT and CDR2 FRNRAP come from the germline V gene. This CDR3 region has 15 residues. V was pared by 1 base and J by 7 bases, with 15 bases between. CDR3 loop: CASGLADSGLHTQYF. The CDR3 nucleotides read TGTGCTAGTGGTTTGGCGGACAGCGGTCTACATACGCAGTATTTT. Full variable domain (missing parts from reference TRBV12-5 and TRBJ2-3): DARVTQTPRHKVTEMGQEVTMRCQPILGHNTVFWYRQTMMQGLELLAYFRNRAPLDDSGMPKDRFSAEMPDATLATLKIQPSEPRDSAVYFCASGLADSGLHTQYFGPGTRLTVL.

This chain links TRBV10-2 with TRBJ2-3; 11 bases line up with TRBD2. CDR1 is WSHSY and CDR2 is SAAADI in the germline V gene. CDR3 length equals 16 residues. The ends lost 6 bases at V and 6 bases at J; junction bases unmatched: 11. The CDR3 region has the DNA TGCGCCAGCAGAGCCACTAGCGGGGGAGTACCGGATACGCAGTATTTT. This codes for CASRATSGGVPDTQYF.

This clonotype was found a few times. V gene TRBV29-1 combines with J gene TRBJ2-5; no clear D gene. The V gene lost 0 bases and the J gene lost 5 bases, with 13 bases spanning the gap. Germline V gives CDR1 SQVTM, CDR2 ANQGSEA. This CDR3 is built from 14 residues. This CDR3 reads CSVEDLVALETQYF. The CDR3 DNA is TGCAGCGTTGAAGATCTAGTAGCATTGGAGACCCAGTACTTC.

This sequence joins TRBV6-5 and TRBJ1-1; 7 nucleotides line up with TRBD1. Trimming cost V 7 bases and J 3 bases; bases outside gene matches: 5. The CDR3 spans 13 residues. The germline V gene encodes CDR1 MNHEY and CDR2 SVGAGI. CDR3 sequence: CASTKTGHTEAFF. The CDR3 bases are TGTGCCAGCACCAAGACAGGGCACACTGAAGCTTTCTTT.

V gene TRBV7-2 combines with J gene TRBJ2-3; D is unclear. Germline CDR1 reads SGHTA; CDR2 reads FQGNSA. CDR3 size: 15 residues. V shed 4 bases and J shed 2 bases, with 13 bases lying between them. CDR3 coding DNA: TGTGCCAGCAGCTCGTCCTCGACGTTCACAGATACGCAGTATTTT. Amino acid sequence: CASSSSSTFTDTQYF.

With respect to this clonotype: One end of the junction is discordant with germline, which a read error may explain. V and J are TRBV18 and TRBJ1-4; D remains unclear. From germline, CDR1 is KGHSH and CDR2 LQKENI. This CDR3 spans 15 amino acids. CDR3 DNA: TGTGCCAGCTCACCACTAGGCTCAACTAATGAAAAACGGTTTTTT. It yields the protein CASSPLGSTNEKRFF.

This clonotype was seen many times. V is TRBV24-1 and J is TRBJ2-5; D not certain. In germline, CDR1 is KGHDR, CDR2 SFDVKD. Trimming removed 2 bases at V and 5 bases at J, with 8 bases between. The CDR3 runs to 13 residues. The CDR3 spells CATSDSLWETQYF. In nucleotides, the CDR3 is TGTGCCACCAGTGATTCCCTTTGGGAGACCCAGTACTTC.

The chain carries TRBV2 and TRBJ2-2; no definite D call. The CDR3 totals 16 residues. Per the germline V gene, CDR1 is SNHLY and CDR2 is FYNNEI. Trimming shortened V by 4 bases and J by 5 bases, and 17 bases separated the two germline ends. CDR3 in amino acids: CASSVISGSPTGELFF. As DNA, the CDR3 is TGTGCCAGCAGTGTAATTTCCGGCAGCCCGACCGGGGAGCTGTTTTTT.

The rearrangement uses TRBV7-6 and TRBJ1-1, with 9 bases lining up with TRBD1. The CDR3 consists of 15 residues. The germline CDR1 and CDR2 sequences are SGHVS and FNYEAQ. V shed 5 bases and J 4 bases; nucleotides not matched to a gene: 8. CDR3 sequence reads: CASSTKTGGPTEAFF. The CDR3 region has the DNA TGTGCCAGCAGCACTAAAACAGGGGGCCCCACTGAAGCTTTCTTT.

The rearrangement uses TRBV25-1 and TRBJ2-7; maybe TRBD2 (6 bases). The germline V and J ends were trimmed by 6 bases and 5 bases, with 14 bases remaining between them. In germline, CDR1 is MGHDK, CDR2 SYGVNS. The CDR3 is 13 amino acids. The CDR3 here is CASREGNRDEQYF. The CDR3 DNA follows: TGTGCCAGCAGGGAGGGGAATAGGGACGAGCAGTACTTC.

Only a few counts were recorded for this clonotype. J is TRBJ2-7 and V is TRBV5-1; the D gene could be TRBD1 or TRBD2 (5 bases each). Germline-derived CDR1 and CDR2 are SGHRS and YFSETQ. Trimming shortened V by 5 bases and J by 4 bases, and 13 bases separated the two germline ends. This CDR3 spans 13 amino acids. DNA for the CDR3: TGCGCCAGCAGAATCAGGGAGACTTACGAGCAGTACTTC. It codes for CASRIRETYEQYF.

Ten or more counts support this clonotype. V usage is TRBV6-6 and J usage is TRBJ2-1; unclear D gene. This CDR3 spans 12 amino acids. Germline CDR1 reads MNHNY; CDR2 reads SVGAGI (reference sequence). V lost 0 bases, J lost 10 bases, and 7 bases lay in between. The CDR3 protein is CASSYSLGEQFF. For the CDR3, the DNA is TGTGCCAGCAGTTACTCTCTTGGGGAGCAGTTCTTC.